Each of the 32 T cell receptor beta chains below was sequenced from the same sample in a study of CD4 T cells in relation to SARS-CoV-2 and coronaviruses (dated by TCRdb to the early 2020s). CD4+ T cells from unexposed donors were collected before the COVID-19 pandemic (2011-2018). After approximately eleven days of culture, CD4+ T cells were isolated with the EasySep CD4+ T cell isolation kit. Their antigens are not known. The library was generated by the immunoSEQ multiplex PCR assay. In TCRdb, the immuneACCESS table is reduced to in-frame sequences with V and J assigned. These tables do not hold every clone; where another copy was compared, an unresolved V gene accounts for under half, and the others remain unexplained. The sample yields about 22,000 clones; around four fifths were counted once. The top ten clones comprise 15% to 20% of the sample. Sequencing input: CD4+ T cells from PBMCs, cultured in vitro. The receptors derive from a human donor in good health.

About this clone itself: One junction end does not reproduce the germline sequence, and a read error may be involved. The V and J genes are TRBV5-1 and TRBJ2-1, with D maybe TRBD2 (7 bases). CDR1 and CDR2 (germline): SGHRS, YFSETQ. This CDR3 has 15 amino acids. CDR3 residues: CASRLGGGGPDEQFF. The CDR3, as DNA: TGCGCCAGCAGATTGGGAGGGGGAGGGCCCGATGAGCAGTTCTTC. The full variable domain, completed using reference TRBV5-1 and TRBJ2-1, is KAGVTQTPRYLIKTRGQQVTLSCSPISGHRSVSWYQQTPGQGLQFLFEYFSETQRNKGNFPGRFSGRQFSNSRSEMNVSTLELGDSALYLCASRLGGGGPDEQFFGPGTRLTVL.

CDR3: CAWSGGQTEAFF. CDR3 nucleotides: TGTGCCTGGAGTGGGGGGCAGACTGAAGCTTTCTTT. The chain links TRBV30 to TRBJ1-1; D is possibly TRBD1 (6 bases). V was pared by 1 base and J by 5 bases, with 8 bases between. Germline CDR1 is GTSNPN and CDR2 is SVGIG (reference sequence). The CDR3 sequence is 12 residues long.

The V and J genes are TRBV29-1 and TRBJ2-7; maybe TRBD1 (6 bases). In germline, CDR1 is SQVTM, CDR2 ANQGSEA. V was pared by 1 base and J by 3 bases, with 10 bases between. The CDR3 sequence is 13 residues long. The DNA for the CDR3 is TGCAGCGTTGAAGCAGGGGATCTCTACGAGCAGTACTTC. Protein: CSVEAGDLYEQYF.

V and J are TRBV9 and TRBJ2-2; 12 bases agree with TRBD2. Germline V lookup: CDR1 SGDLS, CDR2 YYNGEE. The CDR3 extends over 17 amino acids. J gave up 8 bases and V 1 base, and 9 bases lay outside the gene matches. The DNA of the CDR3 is TGTGCCAGCAGCGTAACCTTGACTAGCGGGAGTTTGGGGGAGCTGTTTTTT. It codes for CASSVTLTSGSLGELFF.

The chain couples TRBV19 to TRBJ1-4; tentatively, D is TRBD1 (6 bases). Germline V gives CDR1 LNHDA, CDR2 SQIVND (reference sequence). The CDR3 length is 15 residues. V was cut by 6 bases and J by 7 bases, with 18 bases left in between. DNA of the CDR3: TGTGCCAGTAGCTCGAGGGGGGGGCAGGGTGAAAAACTGTTTTTT. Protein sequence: CASSSRGGQGEKLFF.

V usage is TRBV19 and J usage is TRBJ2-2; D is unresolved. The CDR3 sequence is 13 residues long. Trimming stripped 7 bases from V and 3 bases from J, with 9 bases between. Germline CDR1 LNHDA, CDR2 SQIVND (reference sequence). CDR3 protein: CASNSQYTGELFF. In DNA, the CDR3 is TGTGCCAGTAATTCTCAGTACACCGGGGAGCTGTTTTTT.

Here the CDR3 DNA reads TGTGCCAGCAGCCCAGGACAGGGATCCTCGAATGAGCAGTTCTTC. Translating gives CASSPGQGSSNEQFF. The chain is built from TRBV7-8 and TRBJ2-1; 8 nucleotides match TRBD1. Germline CDR1 and CDR2: SGHVS and FQNEAQ. The CDR3 spans 15 residues. With V trimmed by 5 bases and J by 7 bases, 10 bases remained unmatched.

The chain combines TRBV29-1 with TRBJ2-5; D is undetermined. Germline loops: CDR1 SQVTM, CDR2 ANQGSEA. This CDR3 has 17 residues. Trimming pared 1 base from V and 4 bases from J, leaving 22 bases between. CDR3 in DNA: TGCAGCGTTGAAGGGGCGCCCGGTTACCTTCAGATAGAGACCCAGTACTTC. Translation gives CSVEGAPGYLQIETQYF. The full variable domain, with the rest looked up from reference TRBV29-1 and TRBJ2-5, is SAVISQKPSRDICQRGTSLTIQCQVDSQVTMMFWYRQQPGQSLTLIATANQGSEATYESGFVIDKFPISRPNLTFSTLTVSNMSPEDSSIYLCSVEGAPGYLQIETQYFGPGTRLLVL.

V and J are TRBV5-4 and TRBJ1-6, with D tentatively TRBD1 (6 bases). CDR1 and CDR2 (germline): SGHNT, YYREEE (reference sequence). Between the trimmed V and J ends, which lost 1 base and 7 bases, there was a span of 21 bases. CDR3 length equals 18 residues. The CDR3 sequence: CASSLSIQGLSWNSPLHF. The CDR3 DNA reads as TGTGCCAGCAGCTTGTCGATACAGGGACTCTCTTGGAATTCACCCCTCCACTTT. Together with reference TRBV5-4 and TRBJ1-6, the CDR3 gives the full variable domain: ETGVTQSPTHLIKTRGQQVTLRCSSQSGHNTVSWYQQALGQGPQFIFQYYREEENGRGNFPPRFSGLQFPNYSSELNVNALELDDSALYLCASSLSIQGLSWNSPLHFGNGTRLTVT.

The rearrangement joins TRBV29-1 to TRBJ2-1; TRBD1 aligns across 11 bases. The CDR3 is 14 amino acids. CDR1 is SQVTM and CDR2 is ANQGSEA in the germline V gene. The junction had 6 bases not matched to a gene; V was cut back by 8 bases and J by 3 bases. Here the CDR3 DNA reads TGCAGCATACGTGGGACAGGGGGCTACAATGAGCAGTTCTTC. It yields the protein CSIRGTGGYNEQFF.

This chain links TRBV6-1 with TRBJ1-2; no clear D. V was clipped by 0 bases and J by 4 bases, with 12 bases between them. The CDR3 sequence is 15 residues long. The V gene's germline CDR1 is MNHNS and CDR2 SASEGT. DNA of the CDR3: TGTGCCAGCAGTGAAGCGCTTAGGGTGCCCTATGGCTACACCTTC. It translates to CASSEALRVPYGYTF.

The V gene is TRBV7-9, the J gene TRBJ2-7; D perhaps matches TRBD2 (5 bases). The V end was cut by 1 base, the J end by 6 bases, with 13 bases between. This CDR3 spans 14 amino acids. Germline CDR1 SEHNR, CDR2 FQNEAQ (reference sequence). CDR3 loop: CASSLVEGTGEQYF. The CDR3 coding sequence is TGTGCCAGCAGCTTAGTAGAGGGAACTGGCGAGCAGTACTTC.

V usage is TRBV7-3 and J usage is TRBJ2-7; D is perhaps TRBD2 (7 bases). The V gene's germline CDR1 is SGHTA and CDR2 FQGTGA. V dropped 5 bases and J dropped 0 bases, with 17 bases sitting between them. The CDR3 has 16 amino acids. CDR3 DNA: TGTGCCAGCAGCCCCTGGGCGGGGGCGAGCTCCTACGAGCAGTACTTC. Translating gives CASSPWAGASSYEQYF.

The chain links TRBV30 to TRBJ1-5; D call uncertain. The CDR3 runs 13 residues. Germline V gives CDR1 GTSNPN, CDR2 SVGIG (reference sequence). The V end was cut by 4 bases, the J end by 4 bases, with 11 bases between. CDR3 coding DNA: TGTGCCTGGAACCGGGATTCAAATCAGCCCCAGCATTTT. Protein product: CAWNRDSNQPQHF. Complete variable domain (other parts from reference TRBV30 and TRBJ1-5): SQTIHQWPATLVQPVGSPLSLECTVEGTSNPNLYWYRQAAGRGLQLLFYSVGIGQISSEVPQNLSASRPQDRQFILSSKKLLLSDSGFYLCAWNRDSNQPQHFGDGTRLSIL.

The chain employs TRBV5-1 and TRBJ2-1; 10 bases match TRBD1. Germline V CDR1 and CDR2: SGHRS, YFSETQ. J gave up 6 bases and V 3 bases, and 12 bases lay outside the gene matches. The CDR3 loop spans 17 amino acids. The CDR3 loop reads CASSSQGRGQGFNEQFF. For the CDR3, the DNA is TGCGCCAGCAGCTCACAAGGCCGGGGACAGGGGTTCAATGAGCAGTTCTTC.

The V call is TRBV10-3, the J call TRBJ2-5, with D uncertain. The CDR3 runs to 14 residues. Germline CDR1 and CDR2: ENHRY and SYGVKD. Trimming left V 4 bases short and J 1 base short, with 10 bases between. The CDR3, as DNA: TGTGCCATCAGTGGTGACGGAACCCAAGAGACCCAGTACTTC. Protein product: CAISGDGTQETQYF.

The CDR3 coding sequence is TGCAGCGTTGGGGCAGGGCGAGATCAGCCCCAGCATTTT. The encoded protein is CSVGAGRDQPQHF. This sequence joins TRBV29-1 and TRBJ1-5; D possibly corresponds to TRBD1 (5 bases). Germline lookup yields CDR1 SQVTM and CDR2 ANQGSEA. V was cut by 4 bases and J by 5 bases, with 12 bases left in between. The CDR3 has 13 residues.

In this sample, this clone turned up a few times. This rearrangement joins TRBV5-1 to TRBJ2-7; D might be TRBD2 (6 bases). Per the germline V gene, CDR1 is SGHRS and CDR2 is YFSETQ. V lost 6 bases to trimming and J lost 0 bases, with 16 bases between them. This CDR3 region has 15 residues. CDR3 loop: CASTFSGGASYEQYF. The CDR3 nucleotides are TGCGCCAGCACCTTTAGTGGCGGGGCCTCCTACGAGCAGTACTTC.

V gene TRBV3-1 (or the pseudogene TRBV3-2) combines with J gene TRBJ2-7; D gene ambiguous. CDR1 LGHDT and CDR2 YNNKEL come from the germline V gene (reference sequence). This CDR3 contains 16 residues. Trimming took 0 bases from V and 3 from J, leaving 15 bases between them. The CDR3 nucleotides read TGTGCCAGCAGCCAAGATAGTGCGACATTACTCTACGAGCAGTACTTC. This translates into CASSQDSATLLYEQYF.

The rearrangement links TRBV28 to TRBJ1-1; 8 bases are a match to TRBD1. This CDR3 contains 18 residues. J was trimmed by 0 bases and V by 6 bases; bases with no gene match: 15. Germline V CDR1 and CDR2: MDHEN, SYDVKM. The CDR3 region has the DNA TGTGCCAGCAGCCTAGCCAGGACAGGGATAAACATGAACACTGAAGCTTTCTTT. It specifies CASSLARTGINMNTEAFF.

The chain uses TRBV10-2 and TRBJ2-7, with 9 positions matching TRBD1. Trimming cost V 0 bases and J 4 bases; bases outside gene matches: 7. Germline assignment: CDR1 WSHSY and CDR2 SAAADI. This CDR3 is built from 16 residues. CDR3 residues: CASSESSTGGPYEQYF. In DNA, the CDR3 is TGCGCCAGCAGTGAGTCAAGTACAGGGGGCCCATACGAGCAGTACTTC.

The CDR3 sequence is CASSPQGNQPQHF. CDR3 coding DNA: TGTGCCAGTAGCCCGCAGGGTAATCAGCCCCAGCATTTT. The rearrangement links TRBV19 to TRBJ1-5; perhaps TRBD1 as D (5 bases). The CDR3 sequence is 13 residues long. The germline V and J ends were trimmed by 6 bases and 4 bases, with 10 bases remaining between them. The germline gives CDR1 LNHDA, CDR2 SQIVND (reference sequence).

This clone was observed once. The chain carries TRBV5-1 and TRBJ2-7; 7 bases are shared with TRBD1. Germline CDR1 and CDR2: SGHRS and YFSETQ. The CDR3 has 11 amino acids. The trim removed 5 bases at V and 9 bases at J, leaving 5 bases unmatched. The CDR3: CASSDRDGQYF. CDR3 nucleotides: TGCGCCAGCAGTGACAGGGACGGGCAGTACTTC. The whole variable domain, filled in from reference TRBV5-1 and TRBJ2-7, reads KAGVTQTPRYLIKTRGQQVTLSCSPISGHRSVSWYQQTPGQGLQFLFEYFSETQRNKGNFPGRFSGRQFSNSRSEMNVSTLELGDSALYLCASSDRDGQYFGPGTRLTVT.

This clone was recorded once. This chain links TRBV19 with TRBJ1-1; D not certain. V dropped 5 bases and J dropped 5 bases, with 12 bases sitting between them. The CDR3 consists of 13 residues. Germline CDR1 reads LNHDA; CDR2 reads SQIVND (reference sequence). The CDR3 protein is CASSEQSGTEAFF. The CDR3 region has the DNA TGTGCCAGTAGTGAGCAGTCAGGAACTGAAGCTTTCTTT.

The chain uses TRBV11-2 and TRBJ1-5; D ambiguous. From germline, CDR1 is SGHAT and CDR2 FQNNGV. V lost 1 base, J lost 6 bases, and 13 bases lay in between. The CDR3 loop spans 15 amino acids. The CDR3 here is CASSLGGRASQPQHF. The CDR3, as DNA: TGTGCCAGCAGCTTAGGGGGTCGGGCTAGTCAGCCCCAGCATTTT. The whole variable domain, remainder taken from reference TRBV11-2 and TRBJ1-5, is EAGVAQSPRYKIIEKRQSVAFWCNPISGHATLYWYQQILGQGPKLLIQFQNNGVVDDSQLPKDRFSAERLKGVDSTLKIQPAKLEDSAVYLCASSLGGRASQPQHFGDGTRLSIL.

Written as DNA, the CDR3 is TGCGCCAGCAGTGAGTCGACTAGCTTCTCCTACAATGAGCAGTTCTTC. This codes for CASSESTSFSYNEQFF. The genes are TRBV10-1 and TRBJ2-1, with 7 bases that match TRBD2. The V gene end was trimmed by 0 bases and the J gene end by 0 bases; junction bases not matched to a gene: 2. CDR3 size: 16 residues. CDR1 and CDR2 (germline): WNHNN, SYGVQD (reference sequence).

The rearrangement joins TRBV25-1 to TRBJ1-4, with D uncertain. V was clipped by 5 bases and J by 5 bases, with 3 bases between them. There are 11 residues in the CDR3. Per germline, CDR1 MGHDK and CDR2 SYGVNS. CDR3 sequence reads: CASSHNEKLFF. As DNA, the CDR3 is TGTGCCAGCAGTCACAATGAAAAACTGTTTTTT.

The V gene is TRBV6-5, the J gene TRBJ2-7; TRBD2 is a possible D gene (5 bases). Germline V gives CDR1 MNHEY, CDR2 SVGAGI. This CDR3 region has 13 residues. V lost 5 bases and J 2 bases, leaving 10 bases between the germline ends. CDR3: CASSRNSAYEQYF. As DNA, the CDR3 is TGTGCCAGCAGTCGGAATAGCGCCTACGAGCAGTACTTC.

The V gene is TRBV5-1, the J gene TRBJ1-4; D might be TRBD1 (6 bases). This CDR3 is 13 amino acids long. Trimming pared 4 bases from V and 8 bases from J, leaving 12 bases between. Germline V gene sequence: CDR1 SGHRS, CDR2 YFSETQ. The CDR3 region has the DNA TGCGCCAGCAGCCTCCAGGACAGCGAAAAACTGTTTTTT. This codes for CASSLQDSEKLFF. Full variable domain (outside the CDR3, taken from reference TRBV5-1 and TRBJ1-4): KAGVTQTPRYLIKTRGQQVTLSCSPISGHRSVSWYQQTPGQGLQFLFEYFSETQRNKGNFPGRFSGRQFSNSRSEMNVSTLELGDSALYLCASSLQDSEKLFFGSGTQLSVL.

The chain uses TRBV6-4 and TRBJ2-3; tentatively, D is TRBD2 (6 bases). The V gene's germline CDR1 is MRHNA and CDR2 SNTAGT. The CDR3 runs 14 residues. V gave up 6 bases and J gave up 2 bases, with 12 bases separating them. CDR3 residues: CASSRGEPTDTQYF. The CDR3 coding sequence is TGTGCCAGCAGCCGCGGGGAACCCACAGATACGCAGTATTTT.

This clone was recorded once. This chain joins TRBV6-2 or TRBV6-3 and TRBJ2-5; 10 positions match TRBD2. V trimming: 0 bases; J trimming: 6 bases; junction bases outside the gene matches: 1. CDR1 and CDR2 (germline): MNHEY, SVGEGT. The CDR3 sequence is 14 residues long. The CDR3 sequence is CASSYSTSGQTQYF. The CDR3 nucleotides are TGTGCCAGCAGTTACTCGACTAGCGGGCAGACCCAGTACTTC.

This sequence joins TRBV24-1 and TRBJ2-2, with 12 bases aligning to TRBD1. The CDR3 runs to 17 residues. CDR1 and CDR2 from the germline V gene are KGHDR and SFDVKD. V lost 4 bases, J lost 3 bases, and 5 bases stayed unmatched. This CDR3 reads CATSEGGQGADTGELFF. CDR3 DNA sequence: TGTGCCACCAGTGAAGGGGGACAGGGGGCGGACACCGGGGAGCTGTTTTTT.